This T cell receptor (beta chain) was profiled in a study of T cell responses to AZD1222 COVID-19 vaccine. Study context: Second-dose timings of about 4 or about 12 weeks were pooled. Study-level points and caveats: Reports indicate that nearly half of spike-specific TCRs are directed at unmutated variant regions. The study found vaccine-associated CD4 TCRs spanning spike, dominant at 160-218 and 743-854.

Clones were read by immunoSEQ multiplex PCR, and TCRdb kept only the in-frame ones, dropping some. The sample holds roughly 97,000 clones, over 90% seen once. As for this clone: The antigen is unknown.

The sequencing here drew on peripheral blood, taken on day 0 of AZD1222 vaccination. The TCR comes from an adult in good health.

The CDR3 coding sequence is TGCAGTGCTAGAGACCCCCCCATGACTTTCTTT. Amino acids: CSARDPPMTFF. The chain employs TRBV20-1 and TRBJ1-1; D unclear. V was pared by 0 bases and J by 12 bases, with 11 bases between. CDR3 length equals 11 residues. Germline-derived CDR1 and CDR2 are DFQATT and SNEGSKA (reference sequence).